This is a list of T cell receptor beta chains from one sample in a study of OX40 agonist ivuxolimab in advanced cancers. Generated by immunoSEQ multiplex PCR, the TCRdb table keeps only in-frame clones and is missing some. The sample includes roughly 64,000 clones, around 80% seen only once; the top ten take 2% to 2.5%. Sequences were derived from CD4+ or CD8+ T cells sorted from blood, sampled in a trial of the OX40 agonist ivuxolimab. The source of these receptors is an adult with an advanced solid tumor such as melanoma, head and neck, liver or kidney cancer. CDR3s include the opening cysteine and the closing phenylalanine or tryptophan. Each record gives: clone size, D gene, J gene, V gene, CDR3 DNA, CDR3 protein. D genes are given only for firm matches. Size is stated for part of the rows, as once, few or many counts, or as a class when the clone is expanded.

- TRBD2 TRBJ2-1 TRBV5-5 TGTGCCAGCGGCGGGGGACGCGCAAATGAGCAGTTCTTC CASGGGRANEQFF
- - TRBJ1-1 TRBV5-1 TGCGCCAGCAGCCGCCCTTCAGGTGGGGGCCGGGGCACTGAAGCTTTCTTT CASSRPSGGGRGTEAFF
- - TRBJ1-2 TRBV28 TGTGCCAGCAGTCCCGAGGTGGATGGCTACACCTTC CASSPEVDGYTF
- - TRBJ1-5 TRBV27 TGTGCCAGCAGTTACCTCAGGGACTGGGGCAATCAGCCCCAGCATTTT CASSYLRDWGNQPQHF
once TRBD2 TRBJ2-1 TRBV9 TGTGCCAGCAGCGTAGCGGGCGGGACTAGCGACCGCTACAATGAGCAGTTCTTC CASSVAGGTSDRYNEQFF
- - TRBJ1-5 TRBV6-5 TGTGCCAGCAAGGATGGGGTAGGTCAGCCCCAGCATTTT CASKDGVGQPQHF
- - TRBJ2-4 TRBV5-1 TGCGCCAGCAGCCCCAAATCTGCCAGGGATTCCAAAAACATTCAGTACTTC CASSPKSARDSKNIQYF
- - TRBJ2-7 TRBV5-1 TGCGCCAGCAGCTTAGACAGCGATTACTCCTACGAGCAGTACTTC CASSLDSDYSYEQYF
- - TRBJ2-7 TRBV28 TGTGCCAGCAGTTTATCTCGGTACGAGCAGTACTTC CASSLSRYEQYF
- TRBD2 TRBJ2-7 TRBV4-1 TGCGCCAGCAGCCAAACGGGGGGACCCTACGAGCAGTACTTC CASSQTGGPYEQYF
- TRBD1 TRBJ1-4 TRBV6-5 TGTGCCAGCAGTTACGGCAGGGGGATAAGTGAAAAACTGTTTTTT CASSYGRGISEKLFF
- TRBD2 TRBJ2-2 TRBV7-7 TGTGCTAGCAGAGCGGGAGGGAACACCGGGGAGCTGTTTTTT CASRAGGNTGELFF
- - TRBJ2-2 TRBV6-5 TGTGCCAGCAGTCCCCGAGCCGGGGAGCTGTTTTTT CASSPRAGELFF
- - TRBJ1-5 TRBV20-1 TGCAGTGCTAGTTCGGGACAGCCCCAGCATTTT CSASSGQPQHF
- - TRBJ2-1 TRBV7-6 TGTGCCAGCAGCTTAGACGGACCAGCCTACAATGAGCAGTTCTTC CASSLDGPAYNEQFF
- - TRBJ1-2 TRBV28 TGTGCCAGCAGTGTGACTACTAACTATGGCTACACCTTC CASSVTTNYGYTF